This TCR beta chain was recovered during a study of neoadjuvant anti-PD-1 for oral cavity cancer. Patients were newly diagnosed with stage II-IVA oral cavity squamous cell carcinoma without prior systemic or radiation treatment. This table comes from immunoSEQ multiplex PCR, and its TCRdb copy is limited to in-frame clones, with some not included. The sample contains some 16,000 clones, about three fifths of which appear only once. Study-wide results and limits: Treg/Th17 ratio rose with pretreatment blood and fell with post-treatment tumor TCRbeta clonality. With a few patients per group, TCR findings need larger cohorts.

Germline CDR1 and CDR2: MNHEY and SVGAGI. The ends were cut back, 5 bases at V and 5 bases at J, with 15 bases in the middle. This CDR3 spans 15 amino acids. Points on this clone: No antigen is known for it.

Sample: PBMCs, taken before nivolumab (anti-PD-1) treatment. V is TRBV6-5 and J is TRBJ1-4, with TRBD1 as a possible D gene (5 bases). The sequence came from a person between 40 and 80 years old with oral cavity squamous cell carcinoma. The CDR3 nucleotides read TGTGCCAGCAGTCACTTTACAGGTTCCAATGAAAAACTGTTTTTT. Its protein is CASSHFTGSNEKLFF.